The next 16 T cell receptor beta chains were all read from a single sample in a study of T-cell memory formation after mild COVID-19. TCRdb re-called the 5' RACE reads with MiXCR, one entry per CDR3 protein. Among approximately 290,000 distinct CDR3 sequences listed, roughly 19% were seen once. Sequencing input: PBMCs or a T cell subset sorted from them (not recorded which). The source of these receptors is a man younger than 35 who had mild COVID-19 (a few samples of this study predate the infection). Cell type and time point are not known.

This chain connects TRBV3-1 to TRBJ2-5; TRBD2 matches at 11 bases. Germline loops: CDR1 LGHDT, CDR2 YNNKEL (reference sequence). The CDR3 spans 17 residues. Losses at the gene ends were 0 bases for V and 5 bases for J; bases not matched to a gene: 8. CDR3 DNA sequence: TGTGCCAGCAGCCAAGAGACCTTAGCGGGGGGGCCCGAGACCCAGTACTTC. It yields the protein CASSQETLAGGPETQYF.

This clonotype occurred many times. The chain carries TRBV7-6 and TRBJ2-5; no clear D gene. Trimming removed 1 base from V and 6 bases from J, with 6 bases in between. The germline gives CDR1 SGHVS, CDR2 FNYEAQ. There are 12 residues in the CDR3. Written as DNA, the CDR3 is TGTGCCAGCAGCTTAGGAGGAAAGACCCAGTACTTC. This gives the protein CASSLGGKTQYF.

The rearrangement joins TRBV3-1 to TRBJ1-2; TRBD1 matches 8 bases. The length of the CDR3 is 14 residues. V was pared by 4 bases and J by 4 bases, with 5 bases of the junction left unmatched. CDR1 and CDR2 from the germline V gene are LGHDT and YNNKEL (reference sequence). CDR3 loop: CASSPRQGAYGYTF. The CDR3 DNA sequence: TGTGCCAGCAGCCCCAGGCAGGGGGCCTATGGCTACACCTTC.

As DNA, the CDR3 is TGTGCCAGCAGTCTACCGGGACAGGGCTACGAGCAGTACGTC. This gives the protein CASSLPGQGYEQYV. The J gene is TRBJ2-7, the V gene TRBV28, with 9 bases lining up with TRBD1. This CDR3 is 14 amino acids long. Germline V gene lookup returns CDR1 MDHEN and CDR2 SYDVKM. J lost 3 bases, V lost 5 bases, and 5 bases had no gene match.

V gene TRBV6-6 combines with J gene TRBJ2-7; the D gene could be TRBD1 or TRBD2 (5 bases each). V gave up 7 bases and J gave up 4 bases, with 11 bases separating them. This CDR3 comprises 12 residues. Germline loops: CDR1 MNHNY, CDR2 SVGAGI (reference sequence). CDR3 amino acids: CASMTDYYEQYV. In DNA form, the CDR3 reads TGTGCCAGCATGACAGACTATTACGAGCAGTACGTC.

This clonotype was recorded a few times. The chain uses TRBV7-2 and TRBJ1-2; 10 nucleotides line up with TRBD1. The CDR3 spans 15 residues. CDR1 SGHTA and CDR2 FQGNSA come from the germline V gene. The V segment lost 5 bases and the J segment 4 bases; nucleotides outside the gene matches: 7. This CDR3 reads CASSHGDRGGYGYTF. In DNA, the CDR3 is TGTGCCAGCAGCCATGGGGACAGGGGTGGCTATGGCTACACCTTC.

This clonotype was seen more than once but under ten times. V is TRBV11-2 and J is TRBJ1-6; D unresolved. The germline V and J ends were trimmed by 7 bases and 6 bases, with 13 bases remaining between them. The CDR3 runs 14 residues. Germline V CDR1 and CDR2: SGHAT, FQNNGV. CDR3 coding DNA: TGTGCCAGCAACACGCTCGGGGTTAATTCACCCCTCCACTTT. Residues: CASNTLGVNSPLHF.

This clonotype was recorded once. The chain uses TRBV5-5 and TRBJ1-2; the match to TRBD1 covers 8 bases. Germline assignment: CDR1 SGHKS and CDR2 YYEKEE (reference sequence). V shed 2 bases, J shed 2 bases, and the junction held 5 bases outside the gene matches. The CDR3 has 15 residues. The CDR3 DNA reads TGTGCCAGCAGCTTTCCAGGGGGCGCGAACTATGGCTACACCTTC. Encoded protein: CASSFPGGANYGYTF.

This clonotype came up a few times. The chain uses TRBV12-3 or TRBV12-4 and TRBJ2-7, with 7 bases identical to TRBD1. V was clipped by 5 bases and J by 2 bases; unmatched bases: 6. The CDR3 contains 14 residues. CDR3 nucleotides: TGTGCCAGCAGTCGCCAGGGGGACCCCTACGAGCAGTACTTC. Protein: CASSRQGDPYEQYF.

This clonotype was counted only a few times. The rearrangement uses TRBV23-1 and TRBJ2-5; the D gene is possibly TRBD2 (6 bases). TRBV23-1 is annotated as an ORF whose role is uncertain. The CDR3 is 17 amino acids. Trimming left V 1 base short and J 6 bases short, with 21 bases between. CDR3 protein: CASSQCRERLRGKTQYF. As DNA, the CDR3 is TGCGCCAGCAGTCAATGCCGGGAGAGACTGAGGGGAAAGACCCAGTACTTC.

This clonotype appeared a few times. The DNA of the CDR3 is TGTGCCAGCAGCATGGGAGTGCGGGAGACCCAGTACTTC. This codes for CASSMGVRETQYF. V and J are TRBV11-3 and TRBJ2-5, with TRBD2 as a possible D gene (5 bases). From germline, CDR1 is SGHNT and CDR2 YENEEA. The V end was cut by 5 bases, the J end by 5 bases, with 12 bases between. There are 13 residues in the CDR3. The whole variable domain, remainder taken from reference TRBV11-3 and TRBJ2-5, is EAGVVQSPRYKIIEKKQPVAFWCNPISGHNTLYWYLQNLGQGPELLIRYENEEAVDDSQLPKDRFSAERLKGVDSTLKIQPAELGDSAVYLCASSMGVRETQYFGPGTRLLVL.

The CDR3 DNA reads as TGTGCCAGCAGCCCCGGGGTCATGAACACTGAAGCTTTCTTT. This translates into CASSPGVMNTEAFF. The chain is built from TRBV7-2 and TRBJ1-1; D remains unclear. Germline V gives CDR1 SGHTA, CDR2 FQGNSA. CDR3 length: 14 amino acids. V was pared by 5 bases and J by 0 bases, with 10 bases between.

The V gene is TRBV6-2 or TRBV6-3, the J gene TRBJ2-4, with D maybe TRBD2 (5 bases). V lost 0 bases and J 7 bases, leaving 13 bases between the germline ends. The CDR3 has 15 residues. The germline gives CDR1 MNHEY, CDR2 SVGEGT. The CDR3 bases are TGTGCCAGCAGTTACTCCCCCGGGCGAGGGAACATTCAGTACTTC. This sequence encodes CASSYSPGRGNIQYF.

The V gene is TRBV10-1, the J gene TRBJ2-2, with 7 nucleotides matching TRBD2. The length of the CDR3 is 12 residues. The germline V gene has CDR1 WNHNN and CDR2 SYGVQD (reference sequence). J lost 6 bases, V lost 6 bases, and 1 base had no gene match. The CDR3, as DNA: TGCGCCAGCAGGAGCGGGGCCGGGGAGCTGTTTTTT. Translation gives CASRSGAGELFF.

The chain carries TRBV7-6 and TRBJ1-6; 9 positions match TRBD1. The CDR3 contains 18 residues. V was pared by 5 bases and J by 9 bases, with 17 bases of the junction left unmatched. Germline loops: CDR1 SGHVS, CDR2 FNYEAQ. The CDR3 bases are TGTGCCAGCAGCCGAGTACTGACAGGTCCGACAGGGGGTTCACCCCTCCACTTT. Translated: CASSRVLTGPTGGSPLHF.

This chain links TRBV12-3 or TRBV12-4 with TRBJ1-3; tentatively, D is TRBD1 (5 bases). The germline V and J ends were trimmed by 6 bases and 0 bases, with 12 bases remaining between them. This CDR3 region has 15 residues. The DNA for the CDR3 is TGTGCCAGCAGCGGGGGTGGATCCTCTGGAAACACCATATATTTT. This codes for CASSGGGSSGNTIYF.